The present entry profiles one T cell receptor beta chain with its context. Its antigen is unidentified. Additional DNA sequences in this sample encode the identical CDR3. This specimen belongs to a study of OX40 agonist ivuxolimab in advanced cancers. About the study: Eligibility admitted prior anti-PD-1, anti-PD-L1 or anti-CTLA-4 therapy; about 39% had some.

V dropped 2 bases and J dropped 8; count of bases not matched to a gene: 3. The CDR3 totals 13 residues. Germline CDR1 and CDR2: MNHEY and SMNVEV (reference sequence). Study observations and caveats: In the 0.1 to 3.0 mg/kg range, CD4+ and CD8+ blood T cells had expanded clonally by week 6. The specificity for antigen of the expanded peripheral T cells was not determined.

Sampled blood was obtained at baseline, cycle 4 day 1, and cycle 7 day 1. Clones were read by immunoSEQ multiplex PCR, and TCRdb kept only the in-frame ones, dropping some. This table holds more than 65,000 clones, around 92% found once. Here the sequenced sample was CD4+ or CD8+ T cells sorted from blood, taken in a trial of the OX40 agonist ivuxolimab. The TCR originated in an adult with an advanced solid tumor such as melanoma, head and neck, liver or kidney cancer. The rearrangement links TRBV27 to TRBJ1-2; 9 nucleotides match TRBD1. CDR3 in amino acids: CASSLGTGYGYTF. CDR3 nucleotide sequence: TGTGCCAGCAGTTTAGGGACAGGGTACGGCTACACCTTC.